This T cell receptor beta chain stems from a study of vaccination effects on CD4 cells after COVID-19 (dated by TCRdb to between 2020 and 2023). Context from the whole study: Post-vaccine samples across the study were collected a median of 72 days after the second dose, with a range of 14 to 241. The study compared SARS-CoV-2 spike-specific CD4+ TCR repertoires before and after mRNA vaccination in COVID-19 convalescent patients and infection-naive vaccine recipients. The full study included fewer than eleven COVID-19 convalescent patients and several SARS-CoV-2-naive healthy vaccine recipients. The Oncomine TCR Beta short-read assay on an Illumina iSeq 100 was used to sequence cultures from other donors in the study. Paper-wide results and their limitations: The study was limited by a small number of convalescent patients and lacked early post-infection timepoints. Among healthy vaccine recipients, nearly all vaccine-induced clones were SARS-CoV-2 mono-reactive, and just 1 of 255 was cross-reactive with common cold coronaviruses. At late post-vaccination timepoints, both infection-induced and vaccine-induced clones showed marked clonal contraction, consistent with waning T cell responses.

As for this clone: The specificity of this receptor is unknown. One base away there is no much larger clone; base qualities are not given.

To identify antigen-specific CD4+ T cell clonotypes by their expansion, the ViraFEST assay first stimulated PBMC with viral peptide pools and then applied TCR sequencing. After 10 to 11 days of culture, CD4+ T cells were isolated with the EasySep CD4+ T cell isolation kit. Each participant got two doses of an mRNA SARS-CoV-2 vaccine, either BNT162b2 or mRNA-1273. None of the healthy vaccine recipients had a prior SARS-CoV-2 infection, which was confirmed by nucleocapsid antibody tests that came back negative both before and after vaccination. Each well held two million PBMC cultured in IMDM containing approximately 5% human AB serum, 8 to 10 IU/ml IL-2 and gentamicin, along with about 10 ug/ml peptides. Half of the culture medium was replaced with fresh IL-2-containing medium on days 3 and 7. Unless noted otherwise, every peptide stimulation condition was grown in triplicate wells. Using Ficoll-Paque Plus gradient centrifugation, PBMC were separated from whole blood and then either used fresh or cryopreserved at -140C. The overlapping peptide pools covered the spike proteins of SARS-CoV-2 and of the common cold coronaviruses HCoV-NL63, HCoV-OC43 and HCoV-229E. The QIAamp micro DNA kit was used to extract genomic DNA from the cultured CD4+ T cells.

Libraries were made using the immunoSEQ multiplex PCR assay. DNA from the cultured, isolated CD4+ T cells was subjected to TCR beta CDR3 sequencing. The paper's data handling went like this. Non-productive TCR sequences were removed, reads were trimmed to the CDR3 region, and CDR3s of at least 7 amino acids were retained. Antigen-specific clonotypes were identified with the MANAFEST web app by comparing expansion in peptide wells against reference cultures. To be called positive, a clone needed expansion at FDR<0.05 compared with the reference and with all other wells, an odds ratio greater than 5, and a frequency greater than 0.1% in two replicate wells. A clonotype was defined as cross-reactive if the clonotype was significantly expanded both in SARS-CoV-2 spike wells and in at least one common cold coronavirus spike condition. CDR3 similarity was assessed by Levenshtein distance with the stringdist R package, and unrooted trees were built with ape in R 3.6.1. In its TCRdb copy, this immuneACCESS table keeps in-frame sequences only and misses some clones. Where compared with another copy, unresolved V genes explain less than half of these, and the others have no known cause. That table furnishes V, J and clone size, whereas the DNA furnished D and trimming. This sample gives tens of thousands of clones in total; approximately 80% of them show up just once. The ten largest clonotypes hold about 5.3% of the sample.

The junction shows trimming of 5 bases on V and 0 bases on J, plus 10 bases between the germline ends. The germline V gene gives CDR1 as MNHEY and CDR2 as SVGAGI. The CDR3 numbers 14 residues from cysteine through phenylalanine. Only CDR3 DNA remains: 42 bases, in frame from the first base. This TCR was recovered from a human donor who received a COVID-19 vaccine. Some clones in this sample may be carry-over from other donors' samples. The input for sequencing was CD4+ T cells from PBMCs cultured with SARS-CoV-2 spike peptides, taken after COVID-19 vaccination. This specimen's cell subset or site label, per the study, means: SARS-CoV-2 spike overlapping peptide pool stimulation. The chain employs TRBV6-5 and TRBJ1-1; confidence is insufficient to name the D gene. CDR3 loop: CASSTVGMNTEAFF. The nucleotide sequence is TGTGCCAGCAGTACAGTAGGCATGAACACTGAAGCTTTCTTT.